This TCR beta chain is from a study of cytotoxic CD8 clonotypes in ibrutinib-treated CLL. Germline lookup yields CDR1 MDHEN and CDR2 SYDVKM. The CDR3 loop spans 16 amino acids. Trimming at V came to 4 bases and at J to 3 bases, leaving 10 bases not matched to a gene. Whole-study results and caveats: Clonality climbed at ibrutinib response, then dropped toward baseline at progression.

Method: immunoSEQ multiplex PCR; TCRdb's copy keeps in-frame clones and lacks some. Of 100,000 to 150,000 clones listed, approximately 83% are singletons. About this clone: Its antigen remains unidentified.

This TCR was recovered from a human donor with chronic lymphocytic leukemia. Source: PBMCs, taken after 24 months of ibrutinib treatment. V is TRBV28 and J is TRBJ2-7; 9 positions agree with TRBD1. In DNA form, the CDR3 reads TGTGCCAGCAGTTCAACCGGGACAGGGTCGGGCTACGAGCAGTACTTC. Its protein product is CASSSTGTGSGYEQYF.